The sequence of this TCR beta chain was determined in a study of blood T cells in healthy people across ages. Findings and limits, study-wide: It was held that the diversity estimates obtained from one million T cells were underestimates.

This clonotype has a handful of counts. The antigen is unknown. This CDR3 comprises 13 residues. Per the germline V gene, CDR1 is GTSNPN and CDR2 is SVGIG (reference sequence). V lost 4 bases to trimming and J lost 4 bases, with 13 bases between them. With a J-beta primer mix and a sample-barcoded 5' primer, a second PCR ran roughly 6 to 11 cycles. One entry per CDR3 protein results from TCRdb running MiXCR on the 5' RACE reads. The sample carries 600,000 to 900,000 distinct CDR3 sequences, roughly 24% recorded once. This sample also appeared in a second study, on T cells of mothers and their children. Per that study: Every mother supplied over 10 million TCR beta CDR3 reads and every child approximately 2.8 million.

The chain employs TRBV30 and TRBJ1-1; a possible D gene is TRBD1 (5 bases). Sequenced: blood. This sequence originates from a boy between 10 and 17 years old in good health. In DNA form, the CDR3 reads TGTGCCTGGATTAGGCAGGGCGTCACTGAAGCTTTCTTT. The encoded protein is CAWIRQGVTEAFF.